Listed here are 2 T cell receptor beta chains from one sample, sequenced in a study of regulatory T cells in long-lasting Graves disease. Sequencing libraries for TCR beta were prepared with iRepertoire HTBI primers and Arm-PCR of CDR3 regions. Each CDR3 protein gets one entry after TCRdb re-called the multiplex PCR reads with MiXCR. The sample holds around 460,000 distinct CDR3 sequences; around a fifth are singletons and the top ten take about an eighth. As to time point: persistent/refractory GD, antithyroid drugs over 5 years with positive TRAb. The TCR library was made from RNA extracted from PBMCs. The material sequenced was peripheral blood mononuclear cells (PBMCs), taken when the disease was refractory, from a patient treated with antithyroid drugs. The origin of the receptors is a female donor with Graves disease.

A word on this clonotype: Just one base apart from a much larger clone, this may be a read error. The V and J genes are TRBV7-2 and TRBJ2-1, with 7 bases aligning to TRBD2. Unmatched junction bases numbered 4, after V lost 1 base and J lost 4 bases. Germline loops: CDR1 SGHTA, CDR2 FQGNSA. There are 15 residues in the CDR3. CDR3 sequence (DNA): TGTGCCAGCAGCTTAGGCTTAGCGGGTTACAATGAGCAGTTCTTC. Its protein is CASSLGLAGYNEQFF.

This clonotype was counted between two and nine times. V and J are TRBV12-3 or TRBV12-4 and TRBJ2-3, with a possible D match to TRBD1 (6 bases). V was clipped by 5 bases and J by 2 bases, with 11 bases between them. This CDR3 contains 14 residues. In DNA form, the CDR3 reads TGTGCCAGCAGTCGACCAGGGGACACAGATACGCAGTATTTT. This codes for CASSRPGDTDTQYF.